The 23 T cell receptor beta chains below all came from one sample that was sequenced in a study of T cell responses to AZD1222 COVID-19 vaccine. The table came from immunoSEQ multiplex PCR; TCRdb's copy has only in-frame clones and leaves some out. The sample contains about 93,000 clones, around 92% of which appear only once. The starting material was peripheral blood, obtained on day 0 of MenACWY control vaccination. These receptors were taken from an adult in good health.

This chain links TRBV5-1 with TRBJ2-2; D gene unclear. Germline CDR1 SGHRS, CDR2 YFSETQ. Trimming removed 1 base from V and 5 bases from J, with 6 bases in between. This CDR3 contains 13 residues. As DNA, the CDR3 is TGCGCCAGCAGCTTGTCGGAGACCGGGGAGCTGTTTTTT. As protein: CASSLSETGELFF.

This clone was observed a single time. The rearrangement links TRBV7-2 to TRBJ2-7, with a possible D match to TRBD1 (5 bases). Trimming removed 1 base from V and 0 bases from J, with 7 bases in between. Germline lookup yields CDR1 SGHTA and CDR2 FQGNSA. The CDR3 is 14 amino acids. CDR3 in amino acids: CASSLDRSSYEQYF. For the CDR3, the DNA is TGTGCCAGCAGCTTAGACAGGAGCTCCTACGAGCAGTACTTC. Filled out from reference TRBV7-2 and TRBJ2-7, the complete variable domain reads GAGVSQSPSNKVTEKGKDVELRCDPISGHTALYWYRQSLGQGLEFLIYFQGNSAPDKSGLPSDRFSAERTGGSVSTLTIQRTQQEDSAVYLCASSLDRSSYEQYFGPGTRLTVT.

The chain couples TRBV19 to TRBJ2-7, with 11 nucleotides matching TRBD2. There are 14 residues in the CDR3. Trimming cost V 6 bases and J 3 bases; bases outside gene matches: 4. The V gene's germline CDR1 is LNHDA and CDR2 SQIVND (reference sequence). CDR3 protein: CASSRLAGNYEQYF. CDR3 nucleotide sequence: TGTGCCAGTAGCCGACTAGCGGGGAACTACGAGCAGTACTTC.

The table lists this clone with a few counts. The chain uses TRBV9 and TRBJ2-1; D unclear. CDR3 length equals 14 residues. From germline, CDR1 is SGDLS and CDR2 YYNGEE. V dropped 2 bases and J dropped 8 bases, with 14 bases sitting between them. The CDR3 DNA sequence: TGTGCCAGCAGCGTGCCCCCCAGGATTGATGAGCAGTTCTTC. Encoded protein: CASSVPPRIDEQFF.

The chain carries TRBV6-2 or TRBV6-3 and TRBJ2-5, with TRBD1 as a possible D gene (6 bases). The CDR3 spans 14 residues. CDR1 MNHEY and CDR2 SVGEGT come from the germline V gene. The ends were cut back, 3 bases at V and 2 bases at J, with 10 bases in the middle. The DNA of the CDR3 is TGTGCCAGCAGTTATTACAGGGATCAAGAGACCCAGTACTTC. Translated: CASSYYRDQETQYF.

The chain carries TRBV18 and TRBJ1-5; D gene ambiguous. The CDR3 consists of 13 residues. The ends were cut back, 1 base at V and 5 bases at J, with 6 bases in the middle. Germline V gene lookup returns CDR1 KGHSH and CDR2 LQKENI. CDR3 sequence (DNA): TGTGCCAGCTCACCACATCAGGATCAGCCCCAGCATTTT. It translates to CASSPHQDQPQHF.

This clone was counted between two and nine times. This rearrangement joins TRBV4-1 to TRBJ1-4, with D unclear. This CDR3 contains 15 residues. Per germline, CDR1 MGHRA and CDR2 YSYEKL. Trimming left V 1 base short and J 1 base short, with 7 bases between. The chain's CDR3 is CASSQVWGTNEKLFF. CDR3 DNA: TGCGCCAGCAGCCAAGTTTGGGGAACTAATGAAAAACTGTTTTTT.

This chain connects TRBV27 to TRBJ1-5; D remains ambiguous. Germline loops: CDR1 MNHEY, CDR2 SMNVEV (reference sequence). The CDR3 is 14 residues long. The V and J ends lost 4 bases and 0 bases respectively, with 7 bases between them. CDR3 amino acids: CASSSRYSNQPQHF. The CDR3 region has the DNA TGTGCCAGCAGTTCTCGCTATAGCAATCAGCCCCAGCATTTT.

The CDR3 region has the DNA TGTGCCAGCAGCTCCTGGACAGGGACGAGCAATCAGCCCCAGCATTTT. Amino acid sequence: CASSSWTGTSNQPQHF. This sequence joins TRBV7-9 and TRBJ1-5; TRBD1 aligns across 8 bases. Trimming removed 4 bases from V and 1 base from J; junction bases left unmatched: 6. The CDR3 totals 16 residues. Germline V gene lookup returns CDR1 SEHNR and CDR2 FQNEAQ (reference sequence).

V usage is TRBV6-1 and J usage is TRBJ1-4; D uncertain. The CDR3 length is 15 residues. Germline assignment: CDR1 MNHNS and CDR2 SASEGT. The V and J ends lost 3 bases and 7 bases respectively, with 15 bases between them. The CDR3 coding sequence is TGTGCCAGCAGTGATACCGGGCCTCTGAGTGAAAAACTGTTTTTT. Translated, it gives CASSDTGPLSEKLFF.

The CDR3 DNA reads TGTGCCAGCAAGTCAGGGGACACCGGGGAGCTGTTTTTT. As protein: CASKSGDTGELFF. The rearrangement links TRBV6-4 to TRBJ2-2; TRBD1 is a possible D gene (6 bases). CDR3 length: 13 amino acids. The ends were cut back, 7 bases at V and 3 bases at J, with 9 bases in the middle. Germline values: CDR1 MRHNA, CDR2 SNTAGT.

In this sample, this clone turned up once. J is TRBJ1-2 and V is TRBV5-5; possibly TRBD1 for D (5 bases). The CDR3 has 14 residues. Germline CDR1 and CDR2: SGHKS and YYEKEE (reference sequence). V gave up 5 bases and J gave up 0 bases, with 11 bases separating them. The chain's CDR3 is CASRLDSSNYGYTF. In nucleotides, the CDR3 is TGTGCCAGCAGACTTGACAGTTCTAACTATGGCTACACCTTC.

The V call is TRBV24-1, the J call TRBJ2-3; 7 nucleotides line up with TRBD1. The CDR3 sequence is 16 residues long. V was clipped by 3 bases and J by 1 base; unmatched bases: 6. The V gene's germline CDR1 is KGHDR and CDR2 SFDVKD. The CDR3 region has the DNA TGTGCCACCAGTGATCCCCCCGGGACAGGCACAGATACGCAGTATTTT. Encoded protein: CATSDPPGTGTDTQYF.

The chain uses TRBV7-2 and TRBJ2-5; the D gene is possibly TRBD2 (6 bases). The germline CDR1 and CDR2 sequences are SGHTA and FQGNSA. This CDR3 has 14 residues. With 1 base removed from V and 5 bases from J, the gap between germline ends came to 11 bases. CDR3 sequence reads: CASSLEGRWETQYF. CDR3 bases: TGTGCCAGCAGCTTAGAGGGGAGGTGGGAGACCCAGTACTTC.

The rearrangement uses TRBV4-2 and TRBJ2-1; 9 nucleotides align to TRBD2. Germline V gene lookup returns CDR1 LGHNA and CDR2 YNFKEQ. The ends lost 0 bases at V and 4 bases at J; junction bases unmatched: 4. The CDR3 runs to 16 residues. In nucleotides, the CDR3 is TGTGCCAGCAGCCAAGACTATCTAGCGGGGTACAATGAGCAGTTCTTC. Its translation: CASSQDYLAGYNEQFF.

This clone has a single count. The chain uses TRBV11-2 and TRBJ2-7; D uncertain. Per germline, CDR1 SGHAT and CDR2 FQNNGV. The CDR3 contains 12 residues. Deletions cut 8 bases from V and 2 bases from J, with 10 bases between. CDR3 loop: CASARGPYEQYF. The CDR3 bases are TGTGCCAGCGCGAGAGGCCCCTACGAGCAGTACTTC.

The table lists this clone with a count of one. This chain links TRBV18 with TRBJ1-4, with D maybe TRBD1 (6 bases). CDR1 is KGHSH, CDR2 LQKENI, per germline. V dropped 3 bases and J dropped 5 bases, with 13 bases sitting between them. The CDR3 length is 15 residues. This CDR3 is CASSPGTQGNEKLFF. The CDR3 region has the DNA TGTGCCAGCTCACCGGGGACCCAGGGGAATGAAAAACTGTTTTTT.

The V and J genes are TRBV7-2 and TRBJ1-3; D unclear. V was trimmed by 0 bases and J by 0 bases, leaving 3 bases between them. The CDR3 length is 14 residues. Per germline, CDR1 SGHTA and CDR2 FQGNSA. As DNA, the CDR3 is TGTGCCAGCAGCTTAGCATACTCTGGAAACACCATATATTTT. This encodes CASSLAYSGNTIYF.

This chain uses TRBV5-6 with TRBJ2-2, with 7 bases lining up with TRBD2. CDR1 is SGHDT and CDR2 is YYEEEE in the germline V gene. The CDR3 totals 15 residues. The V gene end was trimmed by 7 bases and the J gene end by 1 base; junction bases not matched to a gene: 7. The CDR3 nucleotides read TGTGCCAGCGTCTATGCGGGGGTGAACACCGGGGAGCTGTTTTTT. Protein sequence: CASVYAGVNTGELFF.

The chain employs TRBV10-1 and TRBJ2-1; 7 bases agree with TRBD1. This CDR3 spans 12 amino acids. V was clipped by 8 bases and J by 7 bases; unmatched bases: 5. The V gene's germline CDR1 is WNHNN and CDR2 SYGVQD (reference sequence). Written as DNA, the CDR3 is TGCGCCAGCGGCCAGACAGGGAATGAGCAGTTCTTC. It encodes CASGQTGNEQFF.

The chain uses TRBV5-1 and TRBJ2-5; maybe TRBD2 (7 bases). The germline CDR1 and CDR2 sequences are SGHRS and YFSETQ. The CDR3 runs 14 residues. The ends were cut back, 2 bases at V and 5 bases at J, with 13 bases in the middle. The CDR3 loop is CASSFGGGGETQYF. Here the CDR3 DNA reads TGCGCCAGCAGCTTCGGAGGGGGAGGGGAGACCCAGTACTTC.

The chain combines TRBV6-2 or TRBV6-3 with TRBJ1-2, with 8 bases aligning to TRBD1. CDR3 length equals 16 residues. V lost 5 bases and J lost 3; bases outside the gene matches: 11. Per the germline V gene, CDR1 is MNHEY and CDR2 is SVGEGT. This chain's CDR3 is CASSQNPGGEDYGYTF. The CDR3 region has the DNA TGTGCCAGCAGTCAAAATCCAGGGGGCGAGGACTATGGCTACACCTTC.

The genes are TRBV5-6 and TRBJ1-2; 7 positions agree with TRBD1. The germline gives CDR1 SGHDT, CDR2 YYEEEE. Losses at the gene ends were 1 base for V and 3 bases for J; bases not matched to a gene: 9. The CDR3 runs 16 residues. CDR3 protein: CASSLRATGTDYGYTF. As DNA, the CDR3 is TGTGCCAGCAGCTTGCGGGCGACAGGGACGGACTATGGCTACACCTTC.